A selection of T cell receptor beta chains follows, all from one sample in a study of blood T cell repertoires in COVID-19. TCRdb's table, derived via immunoSEQ multiplex PCR, lists solely in-frame clones and lacks some. The sample lists 200,000 or so clones, about four fifths occurring once. Specimen: PBMCs or T cells enriched from blood (not recorded which). The receptors derive from a man aged 55 to 70 who had recovered from COVID-19. Both conserved end residues are trimmed from each CDR3. Size is stated for part of the rows, as once, few or many counts, or as a class when the clone is expanded.

ASSTIQTQPQH TRBV7-2 . TRBJ1-5
ASSLSGGPYEQY TRBV7-6 . TRBJ2-7
ASSMGAVYSNQPQH TRBV19 . TRBJ1-5
ASSVSANYGYT TRBV9 . TRBJ1-2
ASSPRETGFFSYNSPLH TRBV7-2 few TRBJ1-6
ASSLASGPGTGNTIY TRBV7-2 once TRBJ1-3
ASSGSGSSYEQY TRBV5-6 few TRBJ2-7
ASSRTPNEKLF TRBV5-1 . TRBJ1-4
ASSSLSGVTEAF TRBV6-5 . TRBJ1-1
ASSLVGTSLVEQF TRBV7-2 . TRBJ2-1
ASSPQGDTEAF TRBV18 . TRBJ1-1
ASSYSEGWELF TRBV6-5 . TRBJ2-2
ASRERGLIEEKLF TRBV10-2 . TRBJ1-4
ASSLSGYNQPQH TRBV19 few TRBJ1-5
ASSLAGNEQY TRBV5-1 . TRBJ2-7
ASSLGLAGAQETQY TRBV5-1 . TRBJ2-5
ASSQFTTMNTGELF TRBV3-1/TRBV3-2 . TRBJ2-2
ASSLRRGTEAF TRBV27 once TRBJ1-1
ASSQGQDWDEQF TRBV4-1 . TRBJ2-1
ASNLRDREGEQF TRBV19 . TRBJ2-1
SVERQGADTQY TRBV29-1 . TRBJ2-3
ASSLNIDRVHEQY TRBV27 . TRBJ2-7
ASSSLYGGTYNEQF TRBV7-9 . TRBJ2-1
ASSRSGEQPQH TRBV19 . TRBJ1-5
ASSSGGGANVLT TRBV7-9 once TRBJ2-6
ASSLDGNRDNYGYT TRBV5-5 . TRBJ1-2
ASSYSGEGSYT TRBV6-6 . TRBJ1-2
ASSWTATNEKLF TRBV19 . TRBJ1-4
ASDTAELTGELF TRBV2 . TRBJ2-2
ASSQGRAGEQY TRBV3-1/TRBV3-2 once TRBJ2-7
ASSIEMRAGTDTQY TRBV19 . TRBJ2-3
ASSLVLPGVGEQY TRBV5-8 . TRBJ2-7
ASSLLPSGDYEQY TRBV7-2 . TRBJ2-7
ASSPGTVNTEAF TRBV5-1 . TRBJ1-1
ASVALADSYNEQF TRBV6-6 . TRBJ2-1
ASSRDGTSTDTQY TRBV7-8 once TRBJ2-3
ASSPGEASGNTIY TRBV11-3 . TRBJ1-3
ASSAGLYGYT TRBV2 . TRBJ1-2
ASSPPTGIPGELF TRBV7-9 . TRBJ2-2
ASSRGQTYEQY TRBV5-6 once TRBJ2-7
ASSSRGGVVAF TRBV2 . TRBJ1-1
ASSTHSGGTANTEAF TRBV9 . TRBJ1-1
ASSSTRNYNSPLH TRBV19 . TRBJ1-6
ASSQTGGARSSYEQY TRBV18 . TRBJ2-7
ASSLVTGTYEQY TRBV7-2 . TRBJ2-7
ASSYQGSNQPQH TRBV19 . TRBJ1-5
ATRGRENSNSPLH TRBV6-5 . TRBJ1-6
ASSLVSASYEQY TRBV7-9 . TRBJ2-7
ASSYSREYTEAF TRBV6-5 few TRBJ1-1
ASSLDISGKMNTEAF TRBV7-9 . TRBJ1-1
ASRGVQPQH TRBV12-3/TRBV12-4 . TRBJ1-5
ASSLEARLSSYNEQF TRBV5-4 . TRBJ2-1
ASSLTGSDYNSPLH TRBV5-6 . TRBJ1-6